This TCR beta chain was recorded in a study of response to subunit inactivated influenza vaccine. Findings and limits, study-wide: Authors suggested seasonal influenza vaccinations each recruit few new T cells.

V lost 5 bases, J lost 2 bases, and 16 bases lay in between. This CDR3 region has 15 residues. In germline, CDR1 is SEHNR, CDR2 FQNEAQ (reference sequence). This clonotype was seen a handful of times. Its antigen is not known. TCRdb recomputed calls from the RT-PCR reads with MiXCR, one row per CDR3 protein. There are just under 250,000 distinct CDR3 sequences in the sample; 9.5% to 15% occur only once, and about 7.8% lies in the top ten. The sequencing used non-naive T cells sorted from PBMCs, collected roughly 2 weeks before vaccination. The TCR originated in a man aged 50 to 60 who received an inactivated influenza vaccine. V gene TRBV7-9 combines with J gene TRBJ2-7; D may match TRBD1 or TRBD2 (5 bases each). CDR3 loop: CASSHRDHGTYEQYF. As DNA, the CDR3 is TGTGCCAGCAGCCATCGGGACCACGGTACCTACGAGCAGTACTTC.